The TCR beta chain under discussion was sequenced for a study of OX40 agonist ivuxolimab in advanced cancers. Notes on the study in general: Clonal expansion from baseline to week 6 occurred in both CD4+ and CD8+ T cells. Expanded peripheral T cells had an undetermined antigen specificity.

The timepoints at which blood was sampled were baseline, cycle 4 day 1, and cycle 7 day 1. This clone was observed a single time. Its antigen is not identified. Assay: immunoSEQ multiplex PCR; the TCRdb copy retains only in-frame clones and omits some. This table has about 47,000 clones, roughly 89% appearing once. With 1 base removed from V and 2 bases from J, the gap between germline ends came to 14 bases. This CDR3 spans 17 amino acids. From germline, CDR1 is SGHTA and CDR2 FQGNSA. The chain employs TRBV7-2 and TRBJ2-2, with D possibly TRBD1 on 5 matching bases. The sample was CD4+ or CD8+ T cells sorted from blood, taken in a trial of the OX40 agonist ivuxolimab. The TCR was taken from an adult with an advanced solid tumor such as melanoma, head and neck, liver or kidney cancer. CDR3 loop: CASSLDTWGRNTGELFF. DNA of the CDR3: TGTGCCAGCAGCTTAGATACATGGGGCCGTAACACCGGGGAGCTGTTTTTT.